The clone carrying this T cell receptor beta chain was seen a few times. Its target is unknown. This specimen comes from a study of T cells in Graves' hyperthyroidism and ophthalmopathy. Study conclusions and caveats: Blood also held most thyroid clonotypes expanded beyond 0.001.

It was RNA transcripts that yielded the amplified TCR beta CDR3 regions. RT-PCR in the first round (using the HTBI primer set) targeted the TCR CDR3. TCRdb fed the multiplex PCR reads into MiXCR, producing one record per CDR3 protein. The table includes roughly 300,000 distinct CDR3 sequences, approximately 22% detected once. Trimming left V 6 bases short and J 2 bases short, with 15 bases between. Germline V gene data show CDR1 as SGHVT and CDR2 as SQSDAQ. CDR3 length: 15 amino acids. Absent ophthalmopathy progression within 18 months defined stable Graves' hyperthyroidism. Diagnostic decisions used clinical symptoms, serum thyroxine and TRAb, thyroid ultrasound and orbital computed tomography. Around 10 ml fresh peripheral blood yielded the PBMCs.

The J gene is TRBJ2-3, the V gene TRBV7-4; D may match TRBD1 or TRBD2 (5 bases each). Sequencing was carried out using blood. This clonotype was sampled from a woman aged 45 to 65 with Graves' hyperthyroidism. The CDR3 reads CASSSPGRYTDTQYF. The CDR3 nucleotides read TGTGCCAGCAGTTCCCCGGGGCGGTACACAGATACGCAGTATTTT.